Below, 6 T cell receptor beta chains from the same sample are listed, as sequenced in a study of response to subunit inactivated influenza vaccine. TCRdb re-called the RT-PCR reads with MiXCR, one entry per CDR3 protein. The profile shows about 700,000 distinct CDR3 sequences, approximately 15% of them singletons. This sample comprised PBMCs from blood, obtained about 14 days before vaccination. The receptor set was obtained from a man between 50 and 59 years old who received an inactivated influenza vaccine.

The gene calls are TRBV7-9 and TRBJ2-3, with D possibly TRBD2 on 6 matching bases. The CDR3 covers 15 residues. Germline CDR1 reads SEHNR; CDR2 reads FQNEAQ (reference sequence). The V gene lost 4 bases and the J gene lost 3 bases, with 14 bases spanning the gap. CDR3 coding DNA: TGTGCCAGCAGCTCCCAAGCGGGTCGGACAGATACGCAGTATTTT. Translating it yields CASSSQAGRTDTQYF.

This clonotype was seen a handful of times. This chain links TRBV4-1 with TRBJ2-4; D might be TRBD1 (5 bases). Germline CDR1 and CDR2: MGHRA and YSYEKL. Trimming shortened V by 3 bases and J by 3 bases, and 9 bases separated the two germline ends. This CDR3 has 14 amino acids. The CDR3 here is CASSHDSFKNIQYF. CDR3 coding DNA: TGCGCCAGCAGCCATGACAGTTTCAAAAACATTCAGTACTTC.

This clonotype was seen many times. V usage is TRBV7-2 and J usage is TRBJ2-3; no clear D. Deletions cut 1 base from V and 2 bases from J, with 10 bases between. The CDR3 runs 15 residues. Germline-derived CDR1 and CDR2 are SGHTA and FQGNSA. DNA of the CDR3: TGTGCCAGCAGCTTAGTTCCGGGTTACACAGATACGCAGTATTTT. Translation: CASSLVPGYTDTQYF. Full variable domain (remainder filled in from reference TRBV7-2 and TRBJ2-3): GAGVSQSPSNKVTEKGKDVELRCDPISGHTALYWYRQSLGQGLEFLIYFQGNSAPDKSGLPSDRFSAERTGGSVSTLTIQRTQQEDSAVYLCASSLVPGYTDTQYFGPGTRLTVL.

The table lists this clonotype with a few counts. The CDR3 reads CASSQGGRGTDTQYF. CDR3 in DNA: TGTGCCAGCAGCCAAGGGGGAAGAGGGACAGATACGCAGTATTTT. The chain joins TRBV3-1 to TRBJ2-3; tentatively, D is TRBD2 (5 bases). The germline gives CDR1 LGHDT, CDR2 YNNKEL (reference sequence). V dropped 1 base and J dropped 3 bases, with 11 bases sitting between them. CDR3 length equals 15 residues.

This clonotype has a handful of counts. The J gene is TRBJ2-7, the V gene TRBV12-3 or TRBV12-4, with D unresolved. V lost 2 bases and J 5 bases, leaving 10 bases between the germline ends. The CDR3 has 13 amino acids. The CDR3 is CASSLNYQDEQYF. As DNA, the CDR3 is TGTGCCAGCAGTTTAAACTATCAGGACGAGCAGTACTTC.

This clonotype was recorded at least ten times. The chain combines TRBV3-1 with TRBJ2-1; D uncertain. This CDR3 has 13 residues. V dropped 3 bases and J dropped 4 bases, with 7 bases sitting between them. Germline values: CDR1 LGHDT, CDR2 YNNKEL (reference sequence). The CDR3 loop reads CASSHLDYNEQFF. As DNA, the CDR3 is TGTGCCAGCAGCCATCTAGATTACAATGAGCAGTTCTTC.